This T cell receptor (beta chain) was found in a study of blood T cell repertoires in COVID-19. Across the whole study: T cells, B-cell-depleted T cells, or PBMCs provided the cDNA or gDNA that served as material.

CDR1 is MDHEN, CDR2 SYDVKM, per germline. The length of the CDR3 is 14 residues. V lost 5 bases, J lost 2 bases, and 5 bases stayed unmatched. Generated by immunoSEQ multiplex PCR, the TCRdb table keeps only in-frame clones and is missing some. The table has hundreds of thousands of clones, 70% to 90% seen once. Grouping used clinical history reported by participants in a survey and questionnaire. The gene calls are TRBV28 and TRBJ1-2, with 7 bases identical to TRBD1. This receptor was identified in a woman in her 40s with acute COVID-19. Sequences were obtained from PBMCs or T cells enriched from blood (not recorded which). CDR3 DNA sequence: TGTGCCAGCAGTCGCCCGGGACAGAACTATGGCTACACCTTC. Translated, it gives CASSRPGQNYGYTF.